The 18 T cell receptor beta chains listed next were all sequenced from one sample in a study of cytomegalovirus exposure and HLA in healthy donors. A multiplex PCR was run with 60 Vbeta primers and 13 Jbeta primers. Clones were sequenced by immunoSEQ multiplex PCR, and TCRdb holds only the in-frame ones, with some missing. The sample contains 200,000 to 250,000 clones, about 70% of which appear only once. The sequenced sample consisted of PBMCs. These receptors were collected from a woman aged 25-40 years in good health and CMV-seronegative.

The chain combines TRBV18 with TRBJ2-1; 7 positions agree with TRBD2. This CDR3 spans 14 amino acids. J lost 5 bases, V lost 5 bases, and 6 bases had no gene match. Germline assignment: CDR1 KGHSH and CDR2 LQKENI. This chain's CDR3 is CASSTRSGDNEQFF. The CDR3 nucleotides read TGTGCCAGCTCAACGAGAAGCGGGGACAATGAGCAGTTCTTC.

The CDR3 bases are TGCGCCAGCAGCCAAGAAGGGGAGGTTATCTATGGCTACACCTTC. Protein sequence: CASSQEGEVIYGYTF. This rearrangement joins TRBV4-1 to TRBJ1-2; D is possibly TRBD1 (5 bases). Germline values: CDR1 MGHRA, CDR2 YSYEKL. V lost 0 bases, J lost 4 bases, and 12 bases lay in between. CDR3 length: 15 residues.

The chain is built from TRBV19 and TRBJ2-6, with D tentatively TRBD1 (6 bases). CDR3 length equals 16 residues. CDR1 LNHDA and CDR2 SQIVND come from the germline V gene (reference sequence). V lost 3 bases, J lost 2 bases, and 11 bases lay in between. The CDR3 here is CASSIQRGTGANVLTF. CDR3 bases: TGTGCCAGTAGTATTCAGAGGGGGACTGGGGCCAACGTCCTGACTTTC.

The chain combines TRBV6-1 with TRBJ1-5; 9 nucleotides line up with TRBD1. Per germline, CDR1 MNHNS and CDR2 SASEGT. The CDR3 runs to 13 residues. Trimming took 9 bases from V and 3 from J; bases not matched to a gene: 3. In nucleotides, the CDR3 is TGTGCCAGTCGGACAGGGGTCAATCAGCCCCAGCATTTT. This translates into CASRTGVNQPQHF.

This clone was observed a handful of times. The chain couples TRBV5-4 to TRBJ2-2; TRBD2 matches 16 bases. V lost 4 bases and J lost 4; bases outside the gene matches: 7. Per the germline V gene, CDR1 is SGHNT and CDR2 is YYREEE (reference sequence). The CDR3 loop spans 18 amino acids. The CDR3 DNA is TGTGCCAGCAGCACGGGACTAGCGGGAGGGCCGGGCACCGGGGAGCTGTTTTTT. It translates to CASSTGLAGGPGTGELFF.

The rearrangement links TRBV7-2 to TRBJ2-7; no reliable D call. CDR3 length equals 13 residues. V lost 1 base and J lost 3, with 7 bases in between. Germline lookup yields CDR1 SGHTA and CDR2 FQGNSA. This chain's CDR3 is CASSLDSLYEQYF. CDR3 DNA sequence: TGTGCCAGCAGCTTAGACAGTCTCTACGAGCAGTACTTC.

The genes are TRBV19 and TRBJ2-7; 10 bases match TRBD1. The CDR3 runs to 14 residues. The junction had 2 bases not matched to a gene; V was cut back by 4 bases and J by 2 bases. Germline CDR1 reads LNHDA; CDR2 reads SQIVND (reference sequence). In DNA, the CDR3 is TGTGCCAGTAGTACCGGGACAGGGGCCTACGAGCAGTACTTC. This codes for CASSTGTGAYEQYF.

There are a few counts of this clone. This CDR3 reads CASSSGVGTNTEAFF. The CDR3, as DNA: TGTGCCAGCAGCTCGGGGGTGGGCACGAACACTGAAGCTTTCTTT. The V and J genes are TRBV11-3 and TRBJ1-1, with D tentatively TRBD1 (5 bases). The V end was cut by 4 bases, the J end by 1 base, with 13 bases between. This CDR3 has 15 amino acids. From germline, CDR1 is SGHNT and CDR2 YENEEA.

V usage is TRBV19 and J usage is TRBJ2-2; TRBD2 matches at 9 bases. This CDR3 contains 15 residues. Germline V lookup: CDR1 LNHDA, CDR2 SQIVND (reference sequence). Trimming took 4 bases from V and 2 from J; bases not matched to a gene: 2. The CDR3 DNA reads TGTGCCAGTAGTAAGACTAGCGGAAACACCGGGGAGCTGTTTTTT. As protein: CASSKTSGNTGELFF. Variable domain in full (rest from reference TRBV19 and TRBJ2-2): DGGITQSPKYLFRKEGQNVTLSCEQNLNHDAMYWYRQDPGQGLRLIYYSQIVNDFQKGDIAEGYSVSREKKESFPLTVTSAQKNPTAFYLCASSKTSGNTGELFFGEGSRLTVL.

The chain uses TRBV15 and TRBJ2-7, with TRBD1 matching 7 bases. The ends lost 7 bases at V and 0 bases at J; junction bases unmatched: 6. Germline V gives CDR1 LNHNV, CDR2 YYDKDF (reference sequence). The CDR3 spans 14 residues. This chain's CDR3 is CATKQGPNSYEQYF. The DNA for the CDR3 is TGTGCCACCAAACAGGGGCCGAACTCCTACGAGCAGTACTTC.

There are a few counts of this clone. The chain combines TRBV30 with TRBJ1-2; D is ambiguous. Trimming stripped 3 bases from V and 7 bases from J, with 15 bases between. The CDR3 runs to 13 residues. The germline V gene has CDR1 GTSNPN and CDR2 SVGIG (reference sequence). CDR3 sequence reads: CAWSAREESGYTF. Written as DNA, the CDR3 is TGTGCCTGGAGCGCCAGAGAGGAAAGTGGCTACACCTTC.

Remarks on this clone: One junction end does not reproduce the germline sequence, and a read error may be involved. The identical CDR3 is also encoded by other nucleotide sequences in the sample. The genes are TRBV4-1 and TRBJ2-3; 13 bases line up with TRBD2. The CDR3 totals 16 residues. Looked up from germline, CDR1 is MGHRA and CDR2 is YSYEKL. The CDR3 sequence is CASSQGLAGRTDTQYF. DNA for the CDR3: TGTGCCAGCAGCCAGGGACTAGCGGGGCGCACAGATACGCAGTATTTT.

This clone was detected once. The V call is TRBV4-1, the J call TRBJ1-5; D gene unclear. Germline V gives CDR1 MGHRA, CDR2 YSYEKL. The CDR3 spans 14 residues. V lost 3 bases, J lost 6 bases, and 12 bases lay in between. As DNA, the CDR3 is TGCGCCAGCAGCCACCCCCCTTCGGGTCAGCCCCAGCATTTT. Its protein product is CASSHPPSGQPQHF.

The CDR3 sequence is CASSITFSGGYGETQYF. In nucleotides, the CDR3 is TGTGCCAGTAGTATTACCTTTAGCGGGGGCTACGGGGAGACCCAGTACTTC. The chain joins TRBV19 to TRBJ2-5; 9 positions agree with TRBD2. The germline V gene has CDR1 LNHDA and CDR2 SQIVND (reference sequence). J lost 5 bases, V lost 3 bases, and 13 bases had no gene match. This CDR3 has 17 amino acids.

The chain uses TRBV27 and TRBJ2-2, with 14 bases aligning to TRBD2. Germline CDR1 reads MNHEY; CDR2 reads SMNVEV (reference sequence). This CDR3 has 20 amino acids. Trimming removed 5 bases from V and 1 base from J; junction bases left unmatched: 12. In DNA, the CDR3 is TGTGCCAGCAGTCTCTACACTCGACTAGCGGGAGGGAAGAACACCGGGGAGCTGTTTTTT. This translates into CASSLYTRLAGGKNTGELFF.

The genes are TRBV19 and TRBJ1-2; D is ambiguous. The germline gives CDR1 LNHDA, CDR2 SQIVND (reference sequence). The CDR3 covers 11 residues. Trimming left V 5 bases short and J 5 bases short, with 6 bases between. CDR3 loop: CASSSLYGYTF. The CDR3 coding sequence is TGTGCCAGTAGTTCGCTATATGGCTACACCTTC.

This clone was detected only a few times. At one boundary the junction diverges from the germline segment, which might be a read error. CDR3 sequence (DNA): TGTTCCAGCAGCCAGTCGGCAGGTACTAATGAAAAACTGTTTTTT. This sequence encodes CSSSQSAGTNEKLFF. The chain employs TRBV7-9 and TRBJ1-4; D unclear. Per germline, CDR1 SEHNR and CDR2 FQNEAQ (reference sequence). CDR3 size: 15 residues.

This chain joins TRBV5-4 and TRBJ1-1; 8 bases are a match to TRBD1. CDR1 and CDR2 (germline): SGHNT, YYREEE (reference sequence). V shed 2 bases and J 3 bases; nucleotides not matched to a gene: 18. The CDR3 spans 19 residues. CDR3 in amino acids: CASSFNRGKVQFGYTEAFF. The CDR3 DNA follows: TGTGCCAGCAGCTTTAACAGGGGGAAAGTCCAATTTGGGTACACTGAAGCTTTCTTT.